The next 32 T cell receptor beta chains were all read from a single sample in a study of PD-1 blockade in classical Hodgkin lymphoma (dated by TCRdb to the early 2020s). The sample's time point label, in plain terms: cycle 2 day 1 (C2D1) of nivolumab. Every trial patient had relapsed following autologous stem cell transplantation, and prior brentuximab vedotin exposure was what differed among cohorts A, B and C. Library prep was done by the immunoSEQ multiplex PCR assay. Here the immuneACCESS table is served through TCRdb, limited to in-frame sequences with V and J called. Missing clones are a known gap in these copies; in checked studies unresolved V genes cover under half, and the rest lacks a known reason. This sample gives 8,500 to 14,000 clones in total; almost 85% of them show up just once. Clones ranked in the top ten supply approximately 5% of the sample. The starting material was peripheral blood mononuclear cells (PBMCs), obtained before the second cycle of nivolumab. The receptor source for this set is a human donor with classical Hodgkin lymphoma.

Here the CDR3 DNA reads TGTGCCAGCAGCCAGACGCTTCCGATGACCGGGTCCAATTCCTACGAGCAGTACTTC. Its protein is CASSQTLPMTGSNSYEQYF. The J gene is TRBJ2-7, the V gene TRBV9; no firm D call. CDR3 length: 19 amino acids. V was clipped by 4 bases and J by 1 base, with 27 bases between them. Germline CDR1 is SGDLS and CDR2 is YYNGEE.

V gene TRBV10-3 combines with J gene TRBJ2-2; 8 bases line up with TRBD2. The V gene's germline CDR1 is ENHRY and CDR2 SYGVKD. CDR3 length equals 14 residues. V lost 10 bases and J lost 0; bases outside the gene matches: 4. The CDR3 DNA is TGTGCCACCAAGACTAGCGCGAACACCGGGGAGCTGTTTTTT. It yields the protein CATKTSANTGELFF.

The chain links TRBV18 to TRBJ2-7, with 7 bases matching TRBD1. CDR1 KGHSH and CDR2 LQKENI come from the germline V gene. This CDR3 is 14 amino acids long. V shed 0 bases and J 2 bases; nucleotides not matched to a gene: 1. The CDR3 spells CASSPPTGTYEQYF. For the CDR3, the DNA is TGTGCCAGCTCACCACCGACAGGGACCTACGAGCAGTACTTC.

This clone was seen a single time. V usage is TRBV7-9 and J usage is TRBJ1-1; 8 bases align to TRBD1. CDR1 and CDR2 (germline): SEHNR, FQNEAQ (reference sequence). V dropped 2 bases and J dropped 10; count of bases not matched to a gene: 3. The CDR3 sequence is 12 residues long. The CDR3 loop is CASSLRQGIAFF. The CDR3 nucleotides read TGTGCCAGCAGCTTACGACAGGGGATAGCTTTCTTT. Full variable domain (missing parts from reference TRBV7-9 and TRBJ1-1): DTGVSQNPRHKITKRGQNVTFRCDPISEHNRLYWYRQTLGQGPEFLTYFQNEAQLEKSRLLSDRFSAERPKGSFSTLEIQRTEQGDSAMYLCASSLRQGIAFFGQGTRLTVV.

This clone occurred once. The chain has TRBV5-1 and TRBJ2-5, with D possibly being TRBD1 or TRBD2 (5 bases each). The CDR3 extends over 18 amino acids. The germline V gene has CDR1 SGHRS and CDR2 YFSETQ. V was trimmed by 2 bases and J by 4 bases, leaving 24 bases between them. CDR3 sequence (DNA): TGCGCCAGCAGCTTAGGTCCACGGGGCCCCCAGCCCATAGAGACCCAGTACTTC. Translated: CASSLGPRGPQPIETQYF.

The genes are TRBV5-1 and TRBJ2-3, with a tentative D call TRBD2 (6 bases). CDR1 is SGHRS and CDR2 is YFSETQ in the germline V gene. Trimming removed 2 bases at V and 1 base at J, with 20 bases between. The CDR3 loop spans 18 amino acids. The CDR3 protein is CASSLTAGLIPGTDTQYF. CDR3 coding DNA: TGCGCCAGCAGCTTAACAGCTGGACTAATCCCGGGCACAGATACGCAGTATTTT.

The chain carries TRBV19 and TRBJ2-1; D tentatively reads TRBD1 or TRBD2 (5 bases each). CDR1 is LNHDA, CDR2 SQIVND, per germline (reference sequence). The length of the CDR3 is 16 residues. V lost 3 bases to trimming and J lost 4 bases, with 16 bases between them. The CDR3 here is CASSIIGSGQYNEQFF. CDR3 sequence (DNA): TGTGCCAGTAGTATTATCGGATCGGGGCAGTACAATGAGCAGTTCTTC.

The chain employs TRBV7-8 and TRBJ2-5; 12 nucleotides line up with TRBD1. The junction had 6 bases not matched to a gene; V was cut back by 5 bases and J by 5 bases. Germline CDR1 and CDR2: SGHVS and FQNEAQ. The CDR3 has 15 amino acids. The CDR3 DNA sequence: TGTGCCAGCAGCCCATGGGGACAGGGGGCTGAGACCCAGTACTTC. It specifies CASSPWGQGAETQYF.

V usage is TRBV6-1 and J usage is TRBJ1-2; no clear D gene. This CDR3 has 15 amino acids. Between the trimmed V and J ends, which lost 7 bases and 2 bases, there was a span of 17 bases. Germline CDR1 is MNHNS and CDR2 is SASEGT. As DNA, the CDR3 is TGTGCCAGCATTGTTAACAGCCTAACAAACTATGGCTACACCTTC. It yields the protein CASIVNSLTNYGYTF.

This clone appeared a few times. The chain joins TRBV6-6 to TRBJ2-3, with D maybe TRBD2 (5 bases). Germline V gives CDR1 MNHNY, CDR2 SVGAGI (reference sequence). This CDR3 has 15 amino acids. V was clipped by 2 bases and J by 2 bases, with 11 bases between them. The CDR3 nucleotides are TGTGCCAGCAGTTACCGGACGGGATACACAGATACGCAGTATTTT. This translates into CASSYRTGYTDTQYF.

This clone is a singleton in its sample. This chain uses TRBV6-5 with TRBJ2-5, with 15 bases that match TRBD2. With V trimmed by 4 bases and J by 5 bases, 2 bases remained unmatched. CDR3 size: 15 residues. CDR1 and CDR2 (germline): MNHEY, SVGAGI. CDR3 protein: CASSFGTSGRETQYF. The CDR3 DNA sequence: TGTGCCAGCAGTTTCGGGACTAGCGGGAGGGAGACCCAGTACTTC.

This chain links TRBV4-1 with TRBJ2-2; possibly TRBD2 for D (6 bases). V was cut by 1 base and J by 4 bases, with 10 bases left in between. Germline loops: CDR1 MGHRA, CDR2 YSYEKL. The CDR3 runs 15 residues. CDR3 nucleotides: TGCGCCAGCAGCCAAGGAGCCGGGAGCACCGGGGAGCTGTTTTTT. Translated, it gives CASSQGAGSTGELFF.

This clone was found a few times. The rearrangement uses TRBV9 and TRBJ2-3; D not certain. Trimming removed 0 bases from V and 2 bases from J, with 10 bases in between. The CDR3 length is 15 residues. Germline CDR1 SGDLS, CDR2 YYNGEE. The CDR3 nucleotides read TGTGCCAGCAGCGTAGACGGATCTTCCACAGATACGCAGTATTTT. As protein: CASSVDGSSTDTQYF.

This clone has a single count. The chain carries TRBV7-8 and TRBJ2-5; TRBD2 agrees at 8 bases. This CDR3 has 15 amino acids. Germline V CDR1 and CDR2: SGHVS, FQNEAQ. J was trimmed by 1 base and V by 4 bases; bases with no gene match: 5. Written as DNA, the CDR3 is TGTGCCAGCAGCTCCTGGACTAGCCCCCAAGAGACCCAGTACTTC. It yields the protein CASSSWTSPQETQYF. Based on the CDR3 plus reference TRBV7-8 and TRBJ2-5, the full variable domain is GAGVSQSPRYKVAKRGQDVALRCDPISGHVSLFWYQQALGQGPEFLTYFQNEAQLDKSGLPSDRFFAERPEGSVSTLKIQRTQQEDSAVYLCASSSWTSPQETQYFGPGTRLLVL.

This chain uses TRBV9 with TRBJ2-5; no firm D call. Per germline, CDR1 SGDLS and CDR2 YYNGEE. This CDR3 contains 13 residues. Trimming left V 0 bases short and J 4 bases short, with 7 bases between. The CDR3 is CASSVGFTETQYF. The CDR3 DNA reads TGTGCCAGCAGCGTAGGCTTTACAGAGACCCAGTACTTC.

This chain links TRBV9 with TRBJ1-5; perhaps TRBD1 as D (5 bases). With 4 bases removed from V and 6 bases from J, the gap between germline ends came to 14 bases. In germline, CDR1 is SGDLS, CDR2 YYNGEE. CDR3 size: 14 residues. The CDR3 loop reads CASSSSGDRQPQHF. CDR3 DNA sequence: TGTGCCAGCAGCTCTAGCGGGGACCGTCAGCCCCAGCATTTT.

The rearrangement joins TRBV28 to TRBJ1-6, with D hard to call. CDR3 length equals 14 residues. Germline assignment: CDR1 MDHEN and CDR2 SYDVKM. Trimming cost V 5 bases and J 8 bases, with 13 bases left between them. The CDR3: CASSRGFRDSPLHF. The CDR3 nucleotides are TGTGCCAGCAGTCGGGGATTTAGGGATTCACCCCTCCACTTT.

The chain combines TRBV11-2 with TRBJ1-1; D might be TRBD1 (5 bases). CDR3 size: 18 residues. Trimming took 4 bases from V and 0 from J, leaving 21 bases between them. CDR1 and CDR2 (germline): SGHAT, FQNNGV. CDR3 nucleotides: TGTGCCAGCAGCTATTCGGGGACGGGGCCTTTGGTGAACACTGAAGCTTTCTTT. This translates into CASSYSGTGPLVNTEAFF. Together with reference TRBV11-2 and TRBJ1-1, the CDR3 gives the full variable domain: EAGVAQSPRYKIIEKRQSVAFWCNPISGHATLYWYQQILGQGPKLLIQFQNNGVVDDSQLPKDRFSAERLKGVDSTLKIQPAKLEDSAVYLCASSYSGTGPLVNTEAFFGQGTRLTVV.

The chain joins TRBV4-2 to TRBJ2-7, with 7 bases lining up with TRBD1. Unmatched junction bases numbered 9, after V lost 4 bases and J lost 0 bases. CDR1 LGHNA and CDR2 YNFKEQ come from the germline V gene. The CDR3 length is 16 residues. The CDR3 DNA follows: TGTGCCAGCAGCCCCTTAGGACAGGCGAGCTCCTACGAGCAGTACTTC. Protein: CASSPLGQASSYEQYF.

This chain connects TRBV2 to TRBJ2-7; 9 positions agree with TRBD1. Germline CDR1 reads SNHLY; CDR2 reads FYNNEI. The CDR3 is 14 residues long. Trimming at V came to 6 bases and at J to 7 bases, leaving 10 bases not matched to a gene. The CDR3 DNA reads TGTGCCAGCAGCCGGGGACAGGGCTATGAGGAGCAGTACTTC. Amino acid sequence: CASSRGQGYEEQYF. The full variable domain, its missing parts supplied by reference TRBV2 and TRBJ2-7, is EPEVTQTPSHQVTQMGQEVILRCVPISNHLYFYWYRQILGQKVEFLVSFYNNEISEKSEIFDDQFSVERPDGSNFTLKIRSTKLEDSAMYFCASSRGQGYEEQYFGPGTRLTVT.

This rearrangement joins TRBV6-1 to TRBJ1-5, with D unresolved. The germline gives CDR1 MNHNS, CDR2 SASEGT. Trimming shortened V by 3 bases and J by 0 bases, and 12 bases separated the two germline ends. The CDR3 has 16 residues. The CDR3 DNA sequence: TGTGCCAGCAGTGATAGTGGGTTTTATAGCAATCAGCCCCAGCATTTT. It codes for CASSDSGFYSNQPQHF.

The rearrangement uses TRBV7-9 and TRBJ2-1, with D perhaps TRBD2 (6 bases). CDR3 length equals 14 residues. Between the trimmed V and J ends, which lost 0 bases and 12 bases, there was a span of 15 bases. In germline, CDR1 is SEHNR, CDR2 FQNEAQ (reference sequence). This CDR3 reads CASSLAIVEGRQFF. DNA for the CDR3: TGTGCCAGCAGCTTAGCTATCGTGGAGGGACGGCAGTTCTTC.

This chain's CDR3 is CASSSPRVRNQPQHF. CDR3 coding DNA: TGTGCCAGCAGTTCTCCCCGGGTCCGCAATCAGCCCCAGCATTTT. V and J are TRBV6-6 and TRBJ1-5, with D unresolved. Trimming cost V 4 bases and J 2 bases, with 12 bases left between them. Germline loops: CDR1 MNHNY, CDR2 SVGAGI (reference sequence). The CDR3 has 15 amino acids.

The chain has TRBV7-9 and TRBJ2-7; D uncertain. Germline assignment: CDR1 SEHNR and CDR2 FQNEAQ (reference sequence). Trimming removed 3 bases from V and 4 bases from J, with 16 bases in between. CDR3 length: 15 residues. CDR3 protein: CASSFFHGFSYEQYF. The CDR3 DNA sequence: TGTGCCAGCAGCTTCTTTCACGGTTTTTCTTACGAGCAGTACTTC.

V and J are TRBV27 and TRBJ2-7; D unresolved. Germline-derived CDR1 and CDR2 are MNHEY and SMNVEV (reference sequence). Trimming took off 2 bases at V and 4 bases at J, with 18 bases between the two ends. The CDR3 totals 16 residues. CDR3 region: CASSLLLALGSYEQYF. CDR3 DNA: TGTGCCAGCAGTTTACTCTTAGCACTCGGGTCTTACGAGCAGTACTTC.

The chain employs TRBV6-5 and TRBJ2-5; D is tentatively TRBD1 or TRBD2 (5 bases each). Germline V gene lookup returns CDR1 MNHEY and CDR2 SVGAGI. The CDR3 contains 14 residues. Deletions cut 7 bases from V and 1 base from J, with 13 bases between. CDR3 loop: CASKGSGPQETQYF. The CDR3 DNA reads as TGTGCCAGCAAGGGGAGTGGCCCCCAAGAGACCCAGTACTTC.

CDR3 in DNA: TGTGCCATCAGTGTGGCAGGGACCACTGAAGCTTTCTTT. The encoded protein is CAISVAGTTEAFF. This rearrangement joins TRBV10-3 to TRBJ1-1; D might be TRBD1 (5 bases). The CDR3 has 13 amino acids. The germline V and J ends were trimmed by 4 bases and 4 bases, with 10 bases remaining between them. CDR1 is ENHRY and CDR2 is SYGVKD in the germline V gene.

This clone turned up a few times. The gene calls are TRBV4-1 and TRBJ1-1; D unresolved. The V end lost 0 bases, the J end lost 9 bases, and 11 bases lay between the germline ends. This CDR3 spans 13 amino acids. Germline V gives CDR1 MGHRA, CDR2 YSYEKL. This chain's CDR3 is CASSQERSSQAFF. CDR3 DNA sequence: TGCGCCAGCAGCCAAGAGAGATCCTCTCAAGCTTTCTTT.

This clone is medium-sized within its sample. This chain links TRBV7-6 with TRBJ1-6, with TRBD1 as a possible D gene (5 bases). This CDR3 has 12 amino acids. Germline CDR1 and CDR2: SGHVS and FNYEAQ. V was trimmed by 8 bases and J by 9 bases, leaving 11 bases between them. CDR3 nucleotides: TGTGCCAGCGGTATCCAGGGTTCACCCCTCCACTTT. Its translation is CASGIQGSPLHF. The full variable domain, completed using reference TRBV7-6 and TRBJ1-6, is GAGVSQSPRYKVTKRGQDVALRCDPISGHVSLYWYRQALGQGPEFLTYFNYEAQQDKSGLPNDRFSAERPEGSISTLTIQRTEQRDSAMYRCASGIQGSPLHFGNGTRLTVT.

The chain uses TRBV19 and TRBJ1-5; D might be TRBD1 (5 bases). CDR1 LNHDA and CDR2 SQIVND come from the germline V gene (reference sequence). The germline V and J ends were trimmed by 5 bases and 5 bases, with 13 bases remaining between them. The CDR3 is 14 amino acids. The DNA of the CDR3 is TGTGCCAGTAGTCCTCGGGGCAGTTATCAGCCCCAGCATTTT. Translating it yields CASSPRGSYQPQHF.

The chain has TRBV14 and TRBJ2-3, with 9 bases aligning to TRBD2. Germline CDR1 and CDR2: SGHDN and FVKESK. The CDR3 has 17 residues. V shed 4 bases, J shed 7 bases, and the junction held 15 bases outside the gene matches. The CDR3 sequence: CASSPFWLSGGPYTQYF. CDR3 nucleotide sequence: TGTGCCAGCAGCCCCTTCTGGTTGAGCGGGGGGCCGTATACGCAGTATTTT.

The V gene is TRBV27, the J gene TRBJ1-1; 12 bases align to TRBD1. Germline lookup yields CDR1 MNHEY and CDR2 SMNVEV (reference sequence). The CDR3 is made up of 16 amino acids. V was clipped by 3 bases and J by 4 bases; unmatched bases: 6. The CDR3: CASSFSGTGGGTEAFF. As DNA, the CDR3 is TGTGCCAGCAGTTTTAGCGGGACAGGGGGCGGCACTGAAGCTTTCTTT.